This TCR beta chain was captured in a study of CD8 T cells in Susac syndrome. Relapsing-remitting disease, either stable or active, was present in the treatment-naive patients who were the multiple sclerosis controls. This clonotype was detected only a few times. Its antigen remains unknown. With random hexamers, 0.5 to 1 ug RNA was reverse transcribed. Amplification of TCR beta CDR3 spanned 54 Vbeta and 13 Jbeta via immunoSEQ multiplex PCR. TCRdb redid the calling of the immunoSEQ multiplex PCR reads with MiXCR, one entry per CDR3 protein. Of 150,000 to 180,000 distinct CDR3 sequences listed, approximately 94% are singletons. The V and J ends lost 0 bases and 2 bases respectively, with 8 bases between them. The CDR3 spans 14 residues. Germline-derived CDR1 and CDR2 are SGDLS and YYNGEE. Study findings and constraints: The authors acknowledged that the study's TCR sequencing and HLA analysis involved relatively few individuals.

The chain uses TRBV9 and TRBJ1-2; D unclear. This TCR was sampled from a human donor with multiple sclerosis. The sequenced sample consisted of CD8+ T cells from PBMCs. As DNA, the CDR3 is TGTGCCAGCAGCGTAGCGGCCGGGAACTATGGCTACACCTTC. Its translation: CASSVAAGNYGYTF.